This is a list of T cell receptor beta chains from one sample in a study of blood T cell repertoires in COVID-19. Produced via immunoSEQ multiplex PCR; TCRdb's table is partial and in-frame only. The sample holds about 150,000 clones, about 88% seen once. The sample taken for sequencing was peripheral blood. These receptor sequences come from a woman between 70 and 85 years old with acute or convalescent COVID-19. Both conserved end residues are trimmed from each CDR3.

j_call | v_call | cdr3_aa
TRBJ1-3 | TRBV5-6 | ASSLQGLARNTIY
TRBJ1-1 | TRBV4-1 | ASSQEGTRGLNTEAF
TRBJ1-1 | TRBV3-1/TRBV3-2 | ASSQNPDTEAF
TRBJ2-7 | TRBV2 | ASRGGYEQY
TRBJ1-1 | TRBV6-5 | ASIRGNTEAF
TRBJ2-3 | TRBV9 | ASSRGGLFGELSTDTQY
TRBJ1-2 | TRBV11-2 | ASSTLRSQGNYGYT
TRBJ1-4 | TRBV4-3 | ASSQDGGRNEKLF
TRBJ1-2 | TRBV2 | ASSENPGAPYGYT
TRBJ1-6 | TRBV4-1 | ASSPGLSNSPLH
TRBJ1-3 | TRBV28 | ASSFGTGVAGNTIY
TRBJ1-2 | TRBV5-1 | ASSWPGQGFYT
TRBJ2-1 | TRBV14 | ASSQGSPGQGLYNEQF
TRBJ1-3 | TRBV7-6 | ASSLAGQGLSGNTIY
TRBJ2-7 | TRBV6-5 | ASSYSRQGASYEQY
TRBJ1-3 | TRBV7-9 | ASSLGGGRGNTIY
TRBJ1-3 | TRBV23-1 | ASSQLRQGASGNTIY
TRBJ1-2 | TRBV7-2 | ASSLDPGGLANYGYT
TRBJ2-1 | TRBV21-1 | ASSEGQGAGNEQF
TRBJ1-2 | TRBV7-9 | ASSLSGVYGYT
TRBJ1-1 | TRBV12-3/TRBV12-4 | ASSRQGNTEAF
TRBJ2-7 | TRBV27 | ASKTGKYEQY
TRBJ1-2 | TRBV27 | ASSSQYRGQHYGYT
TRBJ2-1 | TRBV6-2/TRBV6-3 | ASSHRTGSYNEQF
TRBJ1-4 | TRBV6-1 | ASSEQPAPGEKLF
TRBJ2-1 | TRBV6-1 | ASSGSSGGWAYNEQF
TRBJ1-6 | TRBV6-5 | ASSFRDSKYNSPLH
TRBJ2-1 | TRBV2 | ASTTASGGPFNEQF
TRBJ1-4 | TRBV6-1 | ASSERDRNEKLF
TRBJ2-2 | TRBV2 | ASSVQGGTGELF
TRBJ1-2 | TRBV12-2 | ASRLDRGEEDYGYT
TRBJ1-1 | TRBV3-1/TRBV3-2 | ASTPSLNTEAF
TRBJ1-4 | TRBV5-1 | ASSLRGTNEKLF
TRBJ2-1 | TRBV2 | ASSGAGGTYNEQF
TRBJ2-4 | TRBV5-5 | ASSPVLAKKNIQY
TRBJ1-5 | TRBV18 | ASSPVGQSNQPQH
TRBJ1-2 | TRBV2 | ASSEENRGGYT
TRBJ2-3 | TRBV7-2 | ASSAARGSTDTQY
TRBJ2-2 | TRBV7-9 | ASSPGGGRNTGELF
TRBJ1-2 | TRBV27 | ASRSTGTTNYGYT
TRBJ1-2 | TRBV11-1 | ASSPGQNYGYT
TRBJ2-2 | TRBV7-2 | ASSLEGLAGGRTGELF